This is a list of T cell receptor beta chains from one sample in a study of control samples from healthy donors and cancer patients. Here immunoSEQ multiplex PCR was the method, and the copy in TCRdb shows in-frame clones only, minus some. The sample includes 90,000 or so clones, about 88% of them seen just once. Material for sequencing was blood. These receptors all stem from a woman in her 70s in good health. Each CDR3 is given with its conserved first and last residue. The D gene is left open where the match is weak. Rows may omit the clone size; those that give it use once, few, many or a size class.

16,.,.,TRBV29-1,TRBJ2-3,TGCAGCGTTGAAAACTTGCCGGGCCGGGGTCCAGATACGCAGTATTTT,CSVENLPGRGPDTQYF
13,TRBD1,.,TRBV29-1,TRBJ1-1,TGCAGCGTTGATTTCCAACAGGGGACTGAAGCTTTCTTT,CSVDFQQGTEAFF
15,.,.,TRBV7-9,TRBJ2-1,TGTGCCAGCAGTGCCCCAGGGGGGCTAGAGAATGAGCAGTTCTTC,CASSAPGGLENEQFF
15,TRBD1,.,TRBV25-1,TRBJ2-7,TGTGCCAGCAGTGAATTCAGGGGGCCCCACGAGGAGCAGTACTTC,CASSEFRGPHEEQYF
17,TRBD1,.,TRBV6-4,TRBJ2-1,TGTGCCAGCCGCGTCGGTTCGGGACAGGGGGCTCCAAATGAGCAGTTCTTC,CASRVGSGQGAPNEQFF
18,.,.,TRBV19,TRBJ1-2,TGTGCCAGTAGAAGGTCCCTAGGGGCAGGGGTACGAGACTATGGCTACACCTTC,CASRRSLGAGVRDYGYTF
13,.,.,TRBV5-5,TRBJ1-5,TGTGCCAGCAGCTTGTTAGGGAATCAGCCCCAGCATTTT,CASSLLGNQPQHF
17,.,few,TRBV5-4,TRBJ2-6,TGTGCCAGCAGCTCACCGGGACTTTCCTCTGGGGCCAACGTCCTGACTTTC,CASSSPGLSSGANVLTF
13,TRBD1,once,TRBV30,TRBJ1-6,TGTGCCTGGAGTCCTCGGGACAGATCACCCCTCCACTTT,CAWSPRDRSPLHF
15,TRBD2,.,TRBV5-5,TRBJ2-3,TGTGCCAGCAGCTTGGCTAGCGGGATAACAGATACGCAGTATTTT,CASSLASGITDTQYF
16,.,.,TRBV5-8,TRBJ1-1,TGTGCCAGCAGCACCCGGGGGGGGAGGAAAAACACTGAAGCTTTCTTT,CASSTRGGRKNTEAFF
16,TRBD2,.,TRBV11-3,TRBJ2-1,TGTGCCAGCAGCTCATACCAGCGGGAGGGCCAGAATGAGCAGTTCTTC,CASSSYQREGQNEQFF
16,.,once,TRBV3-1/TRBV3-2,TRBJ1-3,TGTGCCAGCAGCCAAGGGAGGTCAAGCTCTGGAAACACCATATATTTT,CASSQGRSSSGNTIYF
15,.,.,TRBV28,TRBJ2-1,TGTGCCAGCAGTCCTGGACAGAACTGGTACAATGAGCAGTTCTTC,CASSPGQNWYNEQFF
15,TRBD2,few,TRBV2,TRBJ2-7,TGTGCCAGCATGGGGACTAGCGGGGGCCCCTACGAGCAGTACTTC,CASMGTSGGPYEQYF
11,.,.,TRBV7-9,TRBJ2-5,TGTGCCAGCAGCTTCGGAGAGACCCAGTACTTC,CASSFGETQYF
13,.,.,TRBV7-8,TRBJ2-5,TGTGCCAGCAGCCCACCTCTCGTGGGGACCCAGTACTTC,CASSPPLVGTQYF
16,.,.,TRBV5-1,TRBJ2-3,TGCGCCAGCAGCCTGACCCAGGGTGCTAGCACAGATACGCAGTATTTT,CASSLTQGASTDTQYF
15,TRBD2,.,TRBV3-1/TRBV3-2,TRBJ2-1,TGTGCCAGCAGCCAAGGACTAGCGGGAGGGCCGGATCAGCTCTTC,CASSQGLAGGPDQLF
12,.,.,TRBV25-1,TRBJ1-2,TGTGCCAGCAGTGGGGACGTAGTGGACTACACCTTC,CASSGDVVDYTF
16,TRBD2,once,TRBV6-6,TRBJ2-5,TGTGCCAGCAGCAGTCCGCGGGAGCTACTTCAAGAGACCCAGTACTTC,CASSSPRELLQETQYF
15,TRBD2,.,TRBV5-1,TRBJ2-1,TGCGCCAGCAGCCCAATAGCGGGAGAGAAGAATGAGCAGTTCTTC,CASSPIAGEKNEQFF
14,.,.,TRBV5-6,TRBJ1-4,TGTGCCAGCAGTATCCGGGTACTTAATGAAAAACTGTTTTTT,CASSIRVLNEKLFF
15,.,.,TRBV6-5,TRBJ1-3,TGTGCCAGCAGTTACCTAGGACACGTCGGAAACACCATATATTTT,CASSYLGHVGNTIYF
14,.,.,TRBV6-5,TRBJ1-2,TGTGCCAGCAAGAACAGGGACTCCCTCTATGGCTACACCTTC,CASKNRDSLYGYTF
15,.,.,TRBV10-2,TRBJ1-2,TGCGCCAGCAGACAGGGTATTCTTATGGACTATGGCTACACCTTC,CASRQGILMDYGYTF
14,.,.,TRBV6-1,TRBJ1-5,TGTGCCAGCAGTGAGGGATATAGCAATCAGCCCCAGCATTTT,CASSEGYSNQPQHF
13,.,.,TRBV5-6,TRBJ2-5,TGTGCCAGCAGCTTGGTCGGGGAAGAGACCCAGTACTTC,CASSLVGEETQYF
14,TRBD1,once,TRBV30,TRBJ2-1,TGTGCCTGCTCCGGGACAGGGGTCTACAATGAGCAGTTCTTC,CACSGTGVYNEQFF
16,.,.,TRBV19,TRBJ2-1,TGTGCCAGTAGCACACAGGTCCTGAGCTCCTACAATGAGCAGTTCTTC,CASSTQVLSSYNEQFF
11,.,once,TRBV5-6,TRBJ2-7,TGTGCCAGCAGCTTGGAGTACGAGCAGTACTTC,CASSLEYEQYF
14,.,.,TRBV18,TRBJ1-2,TGTGCCAGCTCACCGGCAGGGTTTGACTATGGCTACACCTTC,CASSPAGFDYGYTF
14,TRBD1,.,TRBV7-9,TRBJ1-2,TGTGCCAGCAGCTTAGGGACAGGGTACTATGGCTACACCTTC,CASSLGTGYYGYTF
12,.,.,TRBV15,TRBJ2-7,TGTGCCACCAGCAGCGAGTTCAACGAGCAGTACTTC,CATSSEFNEQYF
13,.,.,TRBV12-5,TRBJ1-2,TGTGCTAGTGGTTTAGGAGGGGCTGGTGGCTACACCTTC,CASGLGGAGGYTF
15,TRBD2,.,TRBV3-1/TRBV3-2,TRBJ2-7,TGTGCCAGCAGCCAAGAAACTAGCGGCTCCTACGAGCAGTACTTC,CASSQETSGSYEQYF
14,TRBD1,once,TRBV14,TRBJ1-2,TGTGCCAGCTTGGGGACAGGGATGTGGGATGGCTACACCTTC,CASLGTGMWDGYTF
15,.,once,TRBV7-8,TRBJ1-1,TGTGCCAGCAGCTCGCCGGGGGAAGAGAACACTGAAGCTTTCTTT,CASSSPGEENTEAFF
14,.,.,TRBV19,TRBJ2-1,TGTGCCAGTAGTCGGGGAAAGGAGTACAATGAGCAGTTCTTC,CASSRGKEYNEQFF
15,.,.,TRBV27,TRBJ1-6,TGTGCCAGCAGTTTAAGCGGGGCCTATAATTCACCCCTCCACTTT,CASSLSGAYNSPLHF
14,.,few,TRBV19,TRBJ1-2,TGTGCCAGTAGTATGGAGGCAGGGAGCTATGGCTACACCTTC,CASSMEAGSYGYTF